Presented here are 26 T cell receptor beta chains from one specimen sequenced in a study of CD8 T cells in ankylosing spondylitis. Study-level points and caveats: Within ankylosing spondylitis blood, a TCR beta motif made up of under 10 highly homologous variants appeared to be characteristic.

TCRdb reanalysed the 5' RACE reads using MiXCR and keeps one entry per CDR3 protein. The sample shows a few hundred thousand distinct CDR3 sequences, around 8% of them seen only once. These receptors lack a known antigen. Sequenced material: blood, either unsorted or a sorted T cell fraction (not recorded which). The receptors were gathered from a male donor with ankylosing spondylitis.

This clonotype was picked up a small number of times. The rearrangement uses TRBV10-2 and TRBJ2-7, with 7 bases fitting TRBD1. This CDR3 comprises 15 residues. V shed 8 bases, J shed 0 bases, and the junction held 10 bases outside the gene matches. CDR1 is WSHSY and CDR2 is SAAADI in the germline V gene. Here the CDR3 DNA reads TGCGCCAGCTCCCGTGGCTGGGACAGCTCCTACGAGCAGTACTTC. Residues: CASSRGWDSSYEQYF.

The table lists this clonotype with a few counts. The gene calls are TRBV3-1 and TRBJ2-5; 9 nucleotides agree with TRBD1. Germline assignment: CDR1 LGHDT and CDR2 YNNKEL (reference sequence). The CDR3 has 17 residues. Trimming cost V 1 base and J 2 bases; bases outside gene matches: 8. The CDR3 DNA reads as TGTGCCAGCAGCCAAGGTGCCCCGGGACAGGGTCAAGAGACCCAGTACTTC. The encoded protein is CASSQGAPGQGQETQYF.

In its sample, this clonotype was seen many times. The chain combines TRBV20-1 with TRBJ2-1; 9 bases line up with TRBD1. The germline V gene encodes CDR1 DFQATT and CDR2 SNEGSKA (reference sequence). This CDR3 contains 14 residues. Trimming removed 5 bases from V and 0 bases from J; junction bases left unmatched: 2. This CDR3 reads CSASGQGSYNEQFF. CDR3 DNA: TGCAGTGCTTCGGGACAGGGCTCCTACAATGAGCAGTTCTTC.

This clonotype has at least ten counts. The rearrangement uses TRBV6-5 and TRBJ1-1; D might be TRBD1 (6 bases). Germline V gene sequence: CDR1 MNHEY, CDR2 SVGAGI. Trimming took 0 bases from V and 3 from J, leaving 17 bases between them. The CDR3 consists of 17 residues. CDR3 loop: CASSYSGTPTTDTEAFF. DNA of the CDR3: TGTGCCAGCAGTTACTCCGGGACACCGACGACGGACACTGAAGCTTTCTTT.

This clonotype was picked up a small number of times. The junction does not match germline at one end; this may be a read error. This rearrangement joins TRBV7-9 to TRBJ2-1; D is uncertain. Germline-derived CDR1 and CDR2 are SEHNR and FQNEAQ (reference sequence). The CDR3 spans 12 residues. CDR3 amino acids: CASSFTQIGPHF. CDR3 nucleotide sequence: TGTGCCAGCAGCTTCACCCAGATTGGACCTCACTTC.

The DNA of the CDR3 is TGTGCCAGCAGTTATGGCAGGCGCGTCACGGAGACCCAGTACTTC. Residues: CASSYGRRVTETQYF. The rearrangement uses TRBV6-2 or TRBV6-3 and TRBJ2-5, with D uncertain. Germline V gene sequence: CDR1 MNHEY, CDR2 SVGEGT. This CDR3 comprises 15 residues. The germline V and J ends were trimmed by 3 bases and 5 bases, with 16 bases remaining between them.

This clonotype was counted only a few times. The V call is TRBV7-9, the J call TRBJ2-1; D is unclear. Trimming stripped 5 bases from V and 7 bases from J, with 15 bases between. Germline CDR1 SEHNR, CDR2 FQNEAQ (reference sequence). The CDR3 covers 14 residues. The DNA for the CDR3 is TGTGCCAGCAGCACCAACGACCGCCCGAATGAGCAGTTCTTC. Translation: CASSTNDRPNEQFF. Supplemented by reference TRBV7-9 and TRBJ2-1, the full variable domain reads DTGVSQNPRHKITKRGQNVTFRCDPISEHNRLYWYRQTLGQGPEFLTYFQNEAQLEKSRLLSDRFSAERPKGSFSTLEIQRTEQGDSAMYLCASSTNDRPNEQFFGPGTRLTVL.

In its sample, this clonotype was seen a few times. The chain recombines TRBV6-1 with TRBJ1-5, with TRBD1 as a possible D gene (5 bases). CDR1 is MNHNS, CDR2 SASEGT, per germline. V lost 8 bases to trimming and J lost 2 bases, with 10 bases between them. The CDR3 is made up of 13 amino acids. CDR3 residues: CASGGPGNQPQHF. CDR3 DNA sequence: TGTGCCAGCGGGGGACCGGGCAATCAGCCCCAGCATTTT.

There are a few counts of this clonotype. The chain couples TRBV27 to TRBJ1-1; D not certain. The CDR3 is made up of 15 amino acids. CDR1 and CDR2 from the germline V gene are MNHEY and SMNVEV (reference sequence). Trimming stripped 0 bases from V and 11 bases from J, with 19 bases between. The CDR3 DNA is TGTGCCAGCAGTTTATCGCCAACACCCGGGCCGGTGGCTTTCTTT. This codes for CASSLSPTPGPVAFF.

This clonotype was found a few times. The chain links TRBV28 to TRBJ1-4; D unclear. V gave up 8 bases and J gave up 5 bases, with 3 bases separating them. Germline assignment: CDR1 MDHEN and CDR2 SYDVKM. This CDR3 comprises 10 residues. CDR3 in amino acids: CASGNEKLFF. The CDR3 nucleotides are TGTGCCAGCGGCAATGAAAAACTGTTTTTT.

The chain employs TRBV12-3 or TRBV12-4 and TRBJ1-2; 10 nucleotides match TRBD1. The V and J ends lost 5 bases and 3 bases, in that order; junction bases with no gene match: 6. The CDR3 sequence is 15 residues long. The CDR3 loop is CASSPGTGEYYGYTF. The CDR3 nucleotides are TGTGCCAGCAGTCCAGGGACAGGGGAATACTATGGCTACACCTTC.

This clonotype occurred a few times. The V and J genes are TRBV6-5 and TRBJ2-7; 7 nucleotides match TRBD1. V lost 5 bases and J lost 3; bases outside the gene matches: 16. The length of the CDR3 is 17 residues. The germline V gene encodes CDR1 MNHEY and CDR2 SVGAGI. CDR3 sequence reads: CASSNPQNRGPSYEQYF. In DNA form, the CDR3 reads TGTGCCAGCAGTAACCCGCAGAACAGGGGACCAAGCTACGAGCAGTACTTC.

The CDR3 protein is CASRSTETVPSYGYTF. The CDR3 DNA sequence: TGTGCCAGCAGATCCACTGAGACAGTCCCGAGCTATGGCTACACCTTC. The chain has TRBV28 and TRBJ1-2; TRBD1 is a possible D gene (5 bases). With 6 bases removed from V and 4 bases from J, the gap between germline ends came to 21 bases. The CDR3 runs to 16 residues. Germline V gene lookup returns CDR1 MDHEN and CDR2 SYDVKM.

This clonotype came up many times. The J gene is TRBJ2-3, the V gene TRBV5-1; possibly TRBD1 for D (8 bases). Trimming left V 2 bases short and J 6 bases short, with 13 bases between. Germline V lookup: CDR1 SGHRS, CDR2 YFSETQ. The CDR3 runs to 14 residues. The CDR3 DNA sequence: TGCGCCAGCAGCTTCGGACAGGGAGGGGATACGCAGTATTTT. Its translation is CASSFGQGGDTQYF.

In its sample, this clonotype was seen many times. The chain couples TRBV5-1 to TRBJ2-2; weak D call: TRBD1 (5 bases). CDR1 is SGHRS and CDR2 is YFSETQ in the germline V gene. This CDR3 contains 14 residues. The V gene lost 0 bases and the J gene lost 5 bases, with 8 bases spanning the gap. CDR3 amino acids: CASSLGQQTGELFF. The CDR3 bases are TGCGCCAGCAGCTTGGGACAGCAGACCGGGGAGCTGTTTTTT.

This clonotype came up a few times. J is TRBJ2-1 and V is TRBV5-1; weak D call: TRBD1 (5 bases). Trimming shortened V by 2 bases and J by 5 bases, and 14 bases separated the two germline ends. The CDR3 has 15 amino acids. Germline-derived CDR1 and CDR2 are SGHRS and YFSETQ. Here the CDR3 reads CASSLAGRGHNEQFF. Here the CDR3 DNA reads TGCGCCAGCAGCTTAGCAGGGCGAGGTCACAATGAGCAGTTCTTC.

This clonotype was counted only a few times. The chain combines TRBV20-1 with TRBJ2-5, with 11 nucleotides matching TRBD2. The ends lost 0 bases at V and 1 base at J; junction bases unmatched: 4. The CDR3 covers 16 residues. Germline CDR1 DFQATT, CDR2 SNEGSKA (reference sequence). The DNA for the CDR3 is TGCAGTGCTAGAGATACGGGACTAGCGGCCCAAGAGACCCAGTACTTC. This sequence encodes CSARDTGLAAQETQYF.

The chain carries TRBV18 and TRBJ2-1; 11 nucleotides align to TRBD1. CDR1 is KGHSH and CDR2 is LQKENI in the germline V gene. The ends lost 5 bases at V and 7 bases at J; junction bases unmatched: 7. This CDR3 is built from 15 residues. CDR3 in DNA: TGTGCCAGCTCAACAAGCCGGGACAGGGGGAATGAGCAGTTCTTC. Translating it yields CASSTSRDRGNEQFF.

This clonotype was recorded a few times. The chain links TRBV6-1 to TRBJ1-1; weak D call: TRBD1 (6 bases). The CDR3 length is 14 residues. Germline CDR1 and CDR2: MNHNS and SASEGT. Trimming stripped 4 bases from V and 2 bases from J, with 11 bases between. The CDR3 loop reads CASSAQGRNTEAFF. CDR3 bases: TGTGCCAGCAGTGCCCAGGGGCGAAACACTGAAGCTTTCTTT.

The rearrangement links TRBV7-8 to TRBJ2-5; D is possibly TRBD1 (5 bases). V lost 3 bases, J lost 0 bases, and 11 bases lay in between. CDR1 SGHVS and CDR2 FQNEAQ come from the germline V gene. This CDR3 contains 15 residues. CDR3 in DNA: TGTGCCAGCAGCTTGACAGAAGATTACCAAGAGACCCAGTACTTC. Protein: CASSLTEDYQETQYF.

As to this clonotype: Germline is not matched at one junction end, which may reflect a read error. V is TRBV20-1 and J is TRBJ2-5; 7 bases agree with TRBD1. The CDR3 totals 13 residues. Germline CDR1 and CDR2: DFQATT and SNEGSKA (reference sequence). The CDR3 DNA follows: TGCAGTGCTAAGCCAGGGGGACAAGAGATCCAGTACTTC. Translated: CSAKPGGQEIQYF.

This clonotype occurred many times. The rearrangement links TRBV12-3 or TRBV12-4 to TRBJ1-1, with D uncertain. V shed 3 bases and J shed 0 bases, with 5 bases lying between them. This CDR3 spans 13 amino acids. The CDR3 sequence is CASSFALNTEAFF. The DNA for the CDR3 is TGTGCCAGCAGTTTTGCGCTGAACACTGAAGCTTTCTTT.

The chain joins TRBV6-5 to TRBJ1-1; D possibly corresponds to TRBD1 (5 bases). Trimming stripped 4 bases from V and 1 base from J, with 16 bases between. CDR3 length: 16 amino acids. Germline V CDR1 and CDR2: MNHEY, SVGAGI. The CDR3 sequence: CASSFSPRQPNTEAFF. CDR3 nucleotides: TGTGCCAGCAGTTTTTCCCCCCGACAGCCGAACACTGAAGCTTTCTTT.

A word on this clonotype: A read error is possible here, since a much larger clone lies one base away. Since the CDR3 does not end with the conserved phenylalanine or tryptophan, this likely comes from a read error. The chain recombines TRBV19 with TRBJ2-1, with no clear D. The ends were cut back, 1 base at V and 5 bases at J, with 6 bases in the middle. Germline CDR1 and CDR2: LNHDA and SQIVND (reference sequence). The CDR3 length is 13 residues. The CDR3 spells CASSIGANNEQFS. The CDR3 nucleotides are TGTGCCAGTAGTATAGGCGCGAACAATGAGCAGTTCTCC.

This chain links TRBV4-1 with TRBJ2-7; maybe TRBD2 (6 bases). CDR1 and CDR2 (germline): MGHRA, YSYEKL. The V gene lost 0 bases and the J gene lost 6 bases, with 9 bases spanning the gap. This CDR3 contains 13 residues. The CDR3 DNA follows: TGCGCCAGCAGCCAAGATCCTAGCGCCGAGCAGTACTTC. This encodes CASSQDPSAEQYF.

The chain links TRBV12-5 to TRBJ1-1; D not certain. CDR3 length: 13 amino acids. CDR1 is LGHNT, CDR2 FRNRAP, per germline. V lost 4 bases to trimming and J lost 4 bases, with 10 bases between them. The CDR3 region has the DNA TGTGCTAGTGGTTCCGAGGTCGGCACTGAAGCTTTCTTT. Its protein product is CASGSEVGTEAFF. The full variable domain, in which reference TRBV12-5 and TRBJ1-1 provide the parts outside the CDR3, is DARVTQTPRHKVTEMGQEVTMRCQPILGHNTVFWYRQTMMQGLELLAYFRNRAPLDDSGMPKDRFSAEMPDATLATLKIQPSEPRDSAVYFCASGSEVGTEAFFGQGTRLTVV.